Below, one T cell receptor beta chain is given with its context. The CDR3 length is 12 residues. Trimming cost V 7 bases and J 1 base, with 8 bases left between them. CDR1 is MNHEY and CDR2 is SVGAGI in the germline V gene. Sequencing used cDNA as its template, made by extracting RNA and reverse transcribing it. The repertoire was sequenced with immunoSEQ multiplex PCR; TCRdb's copy has only in-frame clones and lacks some. The data contain over 100,000 clones, about half of them singletons. Treatment described: oral pan-JAK inhibitor, 5-10 mg twice daily. This specimen comes from a study of CD8+ T cells in alopecia areata.

Material: CD4+ T cells sorted from blood, obtained at week 4, from a patient treated with tofacitinib. This chain uses TRBV6-5 with TRBJ2-7; D is ambiguous. The TCR sequence derives from a human donor with alopecia areata. CDR3 sequence reads: CASTANSYEQYF. The CDR3 DNA is TGTGCCAGCACGGCCAATTCCTACGAGCAGTACTTC.